These 20 T cell receptor beta chains were sequenced from one sample in a study of circulating tumor DNA in untreated peripheral T-cell lymphoma. The data were produced by immunoSEQ multiplex PCR, yet TCRdb's version contains in-frame clones alone and is incomplete. The sample lists some 10,000 clones; about three quarters were seen once. Source material: tumor tissue. These TCRs come from a human donor with peripheral T-cell lymphoma.

This clone was observed once. This chain links TRBV30 with TRBJ1-5, with D maybe TRBD1 (5 bases). CDR3 length equals 13 residues. V gave up 1 base and J gave up 7 bases, with 11 bases separating them. CDR1 and CDR2 (germline): GTSNPN, SVGIG (reference sequence). CDR3 amino acids: CAWSGQGRQPQHF. The DNA of the CDR3 is TGTGCCTGGAGTGGCCAGGGCAGGCAGCCCCAGCATTTT.

V is TRBV19 and J is TRBJ1-1, with D tentatively TRBD1 (5 bases). The length of the CDR3 is 16 residues. Between the trimmed V and J ends, which lost 2 bases and 1 base, there was a span of 14 bases. Germline values: CDR1 LNHDA, CDR2 SQIVND (reference sequence). CDR3 amino acids: CASSINPGARNTEAFF. DNA of the CDR3: TGTGCCAGTAGTATAAATCCTGGGGCGAGGAACACTGAAGCTTTCTTT.

The chain has TRBV6-8 and TRBJ2-5; 8 bases align to TRBD1. Germline V gene sequence: CDR1 MNHGY, CDR2 SAAAGT. The junction had 13 bases not matched to a gene; V was cut back by 10 bases and J by 3 bases. The CDR3 sequence is 15 residues long. CDR3 DNA: TGTGCCATCAGCGATCCCGAGACAGGGGAAGAGACCCAGTACTTC. This translates into CAISDPETGEETQYF.

The CDR3 coding sequence is TGTGCCAGCAGTTACTTGCCGGCAACTAATGAAAAACTGTTTTTT. Its protein product is CASSYLPATNEKLFF. The V gene is TRBV6-8, the J gene TRBJ1-4; D not resolved. CDR3 length equals 15 residues. Germline V CDR1 and CDR2: MNHGY, SAAAGT. V was trimmed by 1 base and J by 0 bases, leaving 6 bases between them.

This chain connects TRBV18 to TRBJ2-7; 7 nucleotides agree with TRBD2. The germline gives CDR1 KGHSH, CDR2 LQKENI. The length of the CDR3 is 15 residues. After removal of 2 bases from V and 6 bases from J, the junction contained 10 bases not matched to a gene. The DNA for the CDR3 is TGTGCCAGCTCACCAGGGTACGCGGGGGTGAGCGAGCAGTACTTC. It codes for CASSPGYAGVSEQYF. Drawing the rest from reference TRBV18 and TRBJ2-7, the complete variable domain is NAGVMQNPRHLVRRRGQEARLRCSPMKGHSHVYWYRQLPEEGLKFMVYLQKENIIDESGMPKERFSAEFPKEGPSILRIQQVVRGDSAAYFCASSPGYAGVSEQYFGPGTRLTVT.

The rearrangement links TRBV1 to TRBJ2-1; the table's D call TRBD2 went unverified against the DNA. TRBV1 is noted as a pseudogene. CDR3 length equals 13 residues. The CDR3 loop reads CASSSGSYNEQFF. DNA for the CDR3: TGCGCCAGCAGCTCGGGGTCCTACAATGAGCAGTTCTTC.

This CDR3 reads CAWSVYRNYGYTF. The CDR3 DNA reads as TGTGCCTGGAGTGTATACAGAAACTATGGCTACACCTTC. The chain carries TRBV30 and TRBJ1-2; no reliable D call. Deletions cut 0 bases from V and 2 bases from J, with 7 bases between. The CDR3 runs 13 residues. Germline loops: CDR1 GTSNPN, CDR2 SVGIG (reference sequence).

The chain is built from TRBV19 and TRBJ2-1; 8 bases are a match to TRBD1. J gave up 6 bases and V 6 bases, and 10 bases lay outside the gene matches. The CDR3 is 15 residues long. In germline, CDR1 is LNHDA, CDR2 SQIVND (reference sequence). The CDR3 is CASSVDRGRGNEQFF. CDR3 sequence (DNA): TGTGCCAGTAGCGTCGACAGGGGAAGGGGCAATGAGCAGTTCTTC.

The V call is TRBV11-3, the J call TRBJ2-6, with D hard to call. Germline-derived CDR1 and CDR2 are SGHNT and YENEEA. The CDR3 length is 16 residues. Trimming removed 3 bases from V and 0 bases from J, with 9 bases in between. The CDR3 DNA follows: TGTGCCAGCAGCTTCCCCGCCACCTCTGGGGCCAACGTCCTGACTTTC. This codes for CASSFPATSGANVLTF.

The chain uses TRBV29-1 and TRBJ1-1; 7 bases map to TRBD1. The junction had 6 bases not matched to a gene; V was cut back by 7 bases and J by 1 base. Germline V gene sequence: CDR1 SQVTM, CDR2 ANQGSEA. CDR3 length: 13 amino acids. CDR3 amino acids: CSASRDRNTEAFF. The CDR3 region has the DNA TGCAGCGCGTCCCGGGACAGGAACACTGAAGCTTTCTTT.

V gene TRBV29-1 combines with J gene TRBJ2-1; 8 bases line up with TRBD1. Unmatched junction bases numbered 7, after V lost 7 bases and J lost 8 bases. CDR3 length: 12 residues. Germline lookup yields CDR1 SQVTM and CDR2 ANQGSEA. CDR3 in amino acids: CSGSGGFDEQFF. CDR3 in DNA: TGCAGCGGCTCAGGGGGCTTCGATGAGCAGTTCTTC.

This clone appeared a single time. The V gene is TRBV5-1, the J gene TRBJ2-1, with no clear D. This CDR3 region has 14 residues. V lost 4 bases and J 10 bases, leaving 18 bases between the germline ends. Germline V gene lookup returns CDR1 SGHRS and CDR2 YFSETQ. The CDR3 DNA sequence: TGCGCCAGCAGCCGGCTCTATAGCAGTCGCGAGCAGTTCTTC. Translation gives CASSRLYSSREQFF.

The V call is TRBV5-1, the J call TRBJ1-1; possible D gene TRBD1, 5 bases. V was shortened by 1 base and J by 1 base, with 11 bases between the two germline ends. CDR3 length: 15 amino acids. Germline assignment: CDR1 SGHRS and CDR2 YFSETQ. The DNA for the CDR3 is TGCGCCAGCAGCTTGAGGTGGCAGGGGAACACTGAAGCTTTCTTT. Protein sequence: CASSLRWQGNTEAFF. Variable domain in full (rest from reference TRBV5-1 and TRBJ1-1): KAGVTQTPRYLIKTRGQQVTLSCSPISGHRSVSWYQQTPGQGLQFLFEYFSETQRNKGNFPGRFSGRQFSNSRSEMNVSTLELGDSALYLCASSLRWQGNTEAFFGQGTRLTVV.

The V gene is TRBV11-3, the J gene TRBJ1-5; D possibly corresponds to TRBD1 (5 bases). The CDR3 runs 14 residues. Germline V gene lookup returns CDR1 SGHNT and CDR2 YENEEA. Trimming cost V 3 bases and J 7 bases, with 13 bases left between them. The CDR3 sequence: CASSLAAGSQPQHF. DNA for the CDR3: TGTGCCAGCAGCTTGGCAGCAGGGTCACAGCCCCAGCATTTT.

This chain uses TRBV15 with TRBJ1-4; D is uncertain. The V gene lost 0 bases and the J gene lost 8 bases, with 16 bases spanning the gap. The CDR3 is 16 residues long. Looked up from germline, CDR1 is LNHNV and CDR2 is YYDKDF (reference sequence). CDR3 DNA sequence: TGTGCCACCAGCAGAGATCCTCAAGGGTGGCGAGAAAAACTGTTTTTT. It yields the protein CATSRDPQGWREKLFF.

This clone was picked up one time. The chain carries TRBV28 and TRBJ1-2, with D possibly TRBD1 on 5 matching bases. Germline V CDR1 and CDR2: MDHEN, SYDVKM. The CDR3 runs 14 residues. The V and J ends lost 1 base and 3 bases respectively, with 9 bases between them. Here the CDR3 reads CASSLFRGDYGYTF. The CDR3, as DNA: TGTGCCAGCAGTTTATTTCGGGGGGACTATGGCTACACCTTC.

The chain has TRBV9 and TRBJ2-5, with a possible D match to TRBD2 (6 bases). The CDR3 spans 14 residues. V lost 5 bases, J lost 5 bases, and 16 bases lay in between. CDR1 is SGDLS, CDR2 YYNGEE, per germline. The CDR3 region is CASRRDAGSETQYF. The CDR3 region has the DNA TGTGCCAGCAGGCGGGACGCAGGCTCGGAGACCCAGTACTTC. Variable domain in full (rest from reference TRBV9 and TRBJ2-5): DSGVTQTPKHLITATGQRVTLRCSPRSGDLSVYWYQQSLDQGLQFLIQYYNGEERAKGNILERFSAQQFPDLHSELNLSSLELGDSALYFCASRRDAGSETQYFGPGTRLLVL.

In its sample, this clone was seen a few times. The chain couples TRBV7-7 to TRBJ2-7; D not certain. The CDR3 totals 14 residues. Trimming removed 5 bases from V and 2 bases from J, with 13 bases in between. Germline loops: CDR1 SSHAT, CDR2 FNYEAQ (reference sequence). In DNA, the CDR3 is TGTGCCAGCAGCATTGACAACACGGCCTACGAGCAGTACTTC. Protein product: CASSIDNTAYEQYF.

This clone was seen once. This rearrangement joins TRBV9 to TRBJ1-5; no reliable D call. The germline V gene encodes CDR1 SGDLS and CDR2 YYNGEE. V dropped 9 bases and J dropped 9 bases, with 19 bases sitting between them. The CDR3 consists of 13 residues. CDR3 nucleotide sequence: TGTGCCACCACAGTCACAACGGGGTGGCCCCAGCATTTT. This translates into CATTVTTGWPQHF.

The chain has TRBV15 and TRBJ2-1, with a weak D call TRBD2 (5 bases). CDR1 and CDR2 from the germline V gene are LNHNV and YYDKDF (reference sequence). Trimming took off 2 bases at V and 3 bases at J, with 11 bases between the two ends. The CDR3 sequence is 15 residues long. The CDR3 DNA reads as TGTGCCACCAGCAGATCTCTACTAGGCTACAATGAGCAGTTCTTC. This codes for CATSRSLLGYNEQFF.